This T cell receptor beta chain was identified during a study of cytomegalovirus exposure and HLA in healthy donors. Study-wide results and caveats: Upon later analysis, TCR association rates were observed to vary by HLA locus, being highest for DRB1 and lowest for HLA-C.

As to this clone: Antigen: not known.

Unmatched junction bases numbered 6, after V lost 4 bases and J lost 0 bases. CDR1 and CDR2 (germline): MNHNS, SASEGT. The CDR3 is 15 amino acids. The PCR ran on 60 Vbeta and 13 Jbeta primers. TCRdb's copy holds only in-frame clones and misses some; the assay was immunoSEQ multiplex PCR. The table has roughly 120,000 clones, under 80% seen once. The specimen was PBMCs. This sequence was found in a woman in her 50s in good health and CMV-seropositive. The chain recombines TRBV6-1 with TRBJ2-7; 7 bases fit TRBD2. CDR3 nucleotides: TGTGCCAGCAGTGTCGTGGCTAGCGGCTCCTACGAGCAGTACTTC. This codes for CASSVVASGSYEQYF.